The present entry profiles one T cell receptor beta chain with its context. Other nucleotide sequences in the sample specify the same CDR3. This record comes from a study of blood T cell repertoires in COVID-19. Source study methods: By means of reference gene primer amplification, nucleated cell counts were estimated. Some clones are missing from TCRdb's copy, which holds only in-frame ones; the method was immunoSEQ multiplex PCR. The V and J calls and clone size come from that table; D and trimming were worked out from the DNA. The repertoire consists of approximately 97,000 clones, with approximately 86% occurring once and the leading ten covering roughly a sixth. Germline CDR1 reads SGHRS; CDR2 reads YFSETQ. The CDR3 sequence is 14 residues long. The V and J ends lost 1 base and 0 bases respectively, with 5 bases between them.

The material sequenced was peripheral blood. The receptor comes from a woman over 75 with acute or convalescent COVID-19. The V gene is TRBV5-1, the J gene TRBJ2-1, with D unresolved. The CDR3 nucleotides are TGCGCCAGCAGCTTGCTCGGCTCCTACAATGAGCAGTTCTTC. Translating it yields CASSLLGSYNEQFF.